This TCR beta chain stems from a study of CD8 T cells in Susac syndrome. Whole-study context: When blood was collected, patients with Susac syndrome were therapy-naive, were taking corticosteroids, or were receiving intravenous immunoglobulin alone.

As for this clonotype: The antigen remains undetermined.

Sequencing of TCR beta was undertaken in CD8+ and CD4+ T cells derived from blood. Reverse transcription of roughly 0.5 to 1 ug RNA used random hexamers. It was immunoSEQ multiplex PCR that amplified TCR beta CDR3 across 54 Vbeta and 13 Jbeta. TCRdb re-analysed the immunoSEQ multiplex PCR reads in MiXCR, keeping a single row per CDR3 protein. The sample holds 150,000 to 180,000 distinct CDR3 sequences, approximately 95% seen once. Notes on the study in general: As the study acknowledged, the number of individuals who were part of its TCR sequencing and HLA analysis was relatively small.

V was clipped by 3 bases and J by 8 bases, with 16 bases between them. There are 14 residues in the CDR3. The chain carries TRBV12-3 or TRBV12-4 and TRBJ1-2, with D hard to call. The sample comprised CD4+ T cells from PBMCs. The TCR sequence derives from a human donor with Susac syndrome. Here the CDR3 DNA reads TGTGCCAGCAGTTTCGGAGGGATGGATTTCGGCTACACCTTC. Its protein is CASSFGGMDFGYTF.